One sample yielded the 12 T cell receptor beta chains listed below, sequenced in a study of cytomegalovirus exposure and HLA in healthy donors. Amplification used 60 Vbeta primers and 13 Jbeta primers. Using immunoSEQ multiplex PCR, the repertoire was profiled, and TCRdb retains in-frame clones only, with some absent. The data contain 120,000 to 150,000 clones, roughly 77% of them singletons. Sequencing was done on a sample of PBMCs. Every receptor here comes from a woman aged 25 to 45 in good health and CMV-seronegative.

About this clone: The same CDR3 arises from other DNA sequences in this sample as well. V gene TRBV9 combines with J gene TRBJ2-3; possible D gene TRBD2, 5 bases. V lost 0 bases and J lost 2, with 13 bases in between. Per the germline V gene, CDR1 is SGDLS and CDR2 is YYNGEE. The CDR3 sequence is 16 residues long. In nucleotides, the CDR3 is TGTGCCAGCAGCGTAGTAGGGCGGACTCTCACAGATACGCAGTATTTT. Translated: CASSVVGRTLTDTQYF.

The CDR3 coding sequence is TGTGCCAGCAGCTTCATTCCCGGGACTAGAAGACAGACCTACAATGAGCAGTTCTTC. This translates into CASSFIPGTRRQTYNEQFF. The chain carries TRBV7-9 and TRBJ2-1, with 8 bases aligning to TRBD2. The junction had 15 bases not matched to a gene; V was cut back by 3 bases and J by 2 bases. This CDR3 has 19 amino acids. CDR1 and CDR2 from the germline V gene are SEHNR and FQNEAQ (reference sequence).

In nucleotides, the CDR3 is TGTGCCAGCAGCCTATCTGAACAGGGGTTCTACACCGGGGAGCTGTTTTTT. Its protein product is CASSLSEQGFYTGELFF. The rearrangement uses TRBV7-3 and TRBJ2-2; 7 nucleotides align to TRBD1. Per germline, CDR1 SGHTA and CDR2 FQGTGA. The V and J ends lost 5 bases and 3 bases, in that order; junction bases with no gene match: 12. CDR3 length equals 17 residues.

The chain has TRBV2 and TRBJ1-1, with a weak D call TRBD1 (6 bases). The CDR3 covers 13 residues. Deletions cut 7 bases from V and 1 base from J, with 10 bases between. Germline V gives CDR1 SNHLY, CDR2 FYNNEI. CDR3 protein: CASNQGTNTEAFF. Here the CDR3 DNA reads TGTGCCAGCAATCAGGGGACGAACACTGAAGCTTTCTTT.

The rearrangement uses TRBV7-8 and TRBJ2-2; 7 positions agree with TRBD1. Trimming removed 1 base from V and 6 bases from J; junction bases left unmatched: 2. The CDR3 contains 14 residues. Germline-derived CDR1 and CDR2 are SGHVS and FQNEAQ. CDR3 in amino acids: CASSLETGAGELFF. The CDR3 DNA sequence: TGTGCCAGCAGCTTAGAAACAGGGGCCGGGGAGCTGTTTTTT.

The chain carries TRBV7-2 and TRBJ2-1; 13 bases agree with TRBD2. CDR3 size: 16 residues. Trimming cost V 5 bases and J 2 bases; bases outside gene matches: 3. Germline loops: CDR1 SGHTA, CDR2 FQGNSA. The CDR3 here is CASSLGTSGAYNEQFF. The CDR3 region has the DNA TGTGCCAGCAGCCTCGGGACTAGCGGGGCCTACAATGAGCAGTTCTTC. The full variable domain, its missing parts supplied by reference TRBV7-2 and TRBJ2-1, is GAGVSQSPSNKVTEKGKDVELRCDPISGHTALYWYRQSLGQGLEFLIYFQGNSAPDKSGLPSDRFSAERTGGSVSTLTIQRTQQEDSAVYLCASSLGTSGAYNEQFFGPGTRLTVL.

This clone was counted a few times. The rearrangement joins TRBV5-1 to TRBJ2-3; tentatively, D is TRBD2 (5 bases). Trimming stripped 3 bases from V and 9 bases from J, with 17 bases between. The CDR3 runs to 14 residues. CDR1 and CDR2 (germline): SGHRS, YFSETQ. CDR3 region: CASSSGIGKGTQYF. In DNA form, the CDR3 reads TGCGCCAGCAGCTCGGGGATCGGCAAAGGAACGCAGTATTTT.

The chain is built from TRBV7-2 and TRBJ1-6, with a possible D match to TRBD1 (6 bases). This CDR3 region has 14 residues. Germline V gene lookup returns CDR1 SGHTA and CDR2 FQGNSA. Trimming removed 1 base at V and 11 bases at J, with 12 bases between. CDR3 DNA sequence: TGTGCCAGCAGCTTAGGCTACAGGGAAGCACCCCTCCACTTT. This gives the protein CASSLGYREAPLHF.

The gene calls are TRBV15 and TRBJ2-7; TRBD1 matches 10 bases. Per the germline V gene, CDR1 is LNHNV and CDR2 is YYDKDF (reference sequence). V lost 2 bases to trimming and J lost 5 bases; unmatched junction nucleotides: 12. This CDR3 has 17 amino acids. CDR3: CATSRLPKGQGKNEQYV. In DNA, the CDR3 is TGTGCCACCAGCAGACTTCCTAAGGGACAGGGGAAAAACGAGCAGTACGTC.

This clone was picked up a small number of times. The CDR3 sequence is CASSLNFGGWTEAFF. CDR3 DNA: TGTGCCAGCAGTTTAAACTTCGGGGGGTGGACTGAAGCTTTCTTT. The genes are TRBV27 and TRBJ1-1; TRBD1 is a possible D gene (5 bases). The germline V gene has CDR1 MNHEY and CDR2 SMNVEV (reference sequence). The germline V and J ends were trimmed by 2 bases and 5 bases, with 15 bases remaining between them. The CDR3 spans 15 residues.

This chain joins TRBV19 and TRBJ1-2; 8 bases match TRBD1. Germline values: CDR1 LNHDA, CDR2 SQIVND (reference sequence). Trimming at V came to 5 bases and at J to 6 bases, leaving 8 bases not matched to a gene. CDR3 length equals 14 residues. This CDR3 reads CASSPQGAGDGYTF. In DNA form, the CDR3 reads TGTGCCAGTAGTCCTCAGGGGGCAGGAGATGGCTACACCTTC.

V gene TRBV12-5 combines with J gene TRBJ2-1; 10 bases match TRBD2. From germline, CDR1 is LGHNT and CDR2 FRNRAP. Trimming took 2 bases from V and 5 from J; bases not matched to a gene: 9. The CDR3 is 17 residues long. The CDR3 loop reads CASGLKQGGLADNEQFF. The CDR3 DNA reads TGTGCTAGTGGTTTGAAACAGGGTGGACTAGCGGACAATGAGCAGTTCTTC.